This T cell receptor (beta chain) was identified in a study of blood T cells in healthy people across ages. The CDR3 has 14 residues. The V gene's germline CDR1 is GTSNPN and CDR2 SVGIG (reference sequence). The V end was cut by 0 bases, the J end by 5 bases, with 13 bases between. Through a sample-barcoded 5' primer and a J-beta primer mix, a second PCR was run for about 6 to 12 cycles. MiXCR, applied by TCRdb to the 5' RACE reads, yields one record per CDR3 protein. This sample has nearly 800,000 distinct CDR3 sequences, with around a quarter found just once. This clonotype has only a few counts. This sample also belongs to another study, concerning T cells of mothers and their children. Per that paper: In related and unrelated pairs alike, thymic selection shapes TCR recombination output, with inherited differences minor.

Sequences were obtained from blood. V usage is TRBV30 and J usage is TRBJ1-2, with D hard to call. This sequence originates from a boy under 18 in good health. The CDR3 is CAWSVGPLGYGYTF. CDR3 bases: TGTGCCTGGAGTGTAGGTCCGCTTGGGTATGGCTACACCTTC.